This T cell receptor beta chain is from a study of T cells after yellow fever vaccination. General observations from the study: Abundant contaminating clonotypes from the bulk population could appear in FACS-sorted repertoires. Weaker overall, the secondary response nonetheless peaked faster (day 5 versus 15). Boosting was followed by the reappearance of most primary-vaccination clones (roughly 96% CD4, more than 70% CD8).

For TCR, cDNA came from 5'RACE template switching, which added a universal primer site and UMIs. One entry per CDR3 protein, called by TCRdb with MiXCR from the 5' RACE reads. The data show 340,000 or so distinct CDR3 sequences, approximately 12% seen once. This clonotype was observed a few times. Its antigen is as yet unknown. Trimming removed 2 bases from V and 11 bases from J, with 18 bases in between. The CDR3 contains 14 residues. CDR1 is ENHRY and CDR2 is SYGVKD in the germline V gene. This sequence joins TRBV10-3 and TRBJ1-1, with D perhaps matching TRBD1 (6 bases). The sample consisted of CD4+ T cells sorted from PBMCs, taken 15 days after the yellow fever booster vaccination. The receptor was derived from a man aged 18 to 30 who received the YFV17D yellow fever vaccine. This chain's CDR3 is CAISERTASRGAFF. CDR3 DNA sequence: TGTGCCATCAGTGAGAGGACAGCCTCCAGAGGGGCTTTCTTT.